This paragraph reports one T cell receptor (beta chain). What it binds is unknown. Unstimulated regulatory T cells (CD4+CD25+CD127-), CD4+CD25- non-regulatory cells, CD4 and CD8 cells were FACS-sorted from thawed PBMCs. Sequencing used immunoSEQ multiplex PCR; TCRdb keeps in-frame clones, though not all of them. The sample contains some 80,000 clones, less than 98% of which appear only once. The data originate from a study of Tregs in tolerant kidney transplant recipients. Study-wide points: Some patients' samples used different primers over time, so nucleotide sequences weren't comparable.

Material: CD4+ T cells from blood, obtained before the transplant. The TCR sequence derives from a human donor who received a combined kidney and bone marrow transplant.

CDR3 sequence reads: CASSVAGRATNEQFF. The CDR3 DNA follows: TGTGCCAGCAGCGTAGCAGGCAGGGCAACCAATGAGCAGTTCTTC. The rearrangement links TRBV9 to TRBJ2-1, with TRBD1 as a possible D gene (5 bases). The CDR3 length is 15 residues. Germline V gives CDR1 SGDLS, CDR2 YYNGEE. Deletions cut 0 bases from V and 6 bases from J, with 13 bases between.